This T cell receptor beta chain emerged from a study of T cells after yellow fever vaccination. Study-level findings and limits: Abundant clonotypes from the bulk population could have been carried over as contaminants into FACS-sorted repertoires. Reappearance after the booster was seen for most primary-vaccination clones, at 96% CD4 and roughly 90% CD8.

After removal of 1 base from V and 4 bases from J, the junction contained 4 bases not matched to a gene. This CDR3 comprises 14 residues. Germline-derived CDR1 and CDR2 are LGHDT and YNNKEL (reference sequence). 5'RACE template switching produced TCR cDNA carrying a universal primer site and UMIs. TCRdb re-analysed the 5' RACE reads in MiXCR, keeping a single row per CDR3 protein. The data show 300,000 or so distinct CDR3 sequences, with approximately 8% seen just once and 17% held by the top ten. This clonotype was seen more than once but under ten times. Its antigen remains unknown. The J gene is TRBJ2-7, the V gene TRBV3-1; 7 nucleotides line up with TRBD1. The origin of this receptor is a man younger than 35 who received the YFV17D yellow fever vaccine. Sequencing used PBMCs, obtained around 45 days after the first yellow fever vaccination. CDR3 nucleotides: TGTGCCAGCAGCCAAGGGACAGGCGAATACGAGCAGTACGTC. Translation gives CASSQGTGEYEQYV.